The source of this T cell receptor (beta chain) is a study of blood T cells in healthy people across ages. Study outcomes and limitations: Possibly, changes in expanded clonotypes were confounded because donor CMV status was unknown.

This clonotype was observed a few times. The target antigen is unknown. The authors ran a second PCR of roughly 6 to 11 cycles using a sample-barcoded 5' primer and a J-beta primer mix. In TCRdb, the 5' RACE reads were re-called with MiXCR into one record per CDR3 protein. Among approximately 1.5 million distinct CDR3 sequences listed, approximately 32% were seen once. CDR3 size: 17 residues. V was clipped by 8 bases and J by 2 bases, with 19 bases between them. Germline V gene sequence: CDR1 MNHEY, CDR2 SMNVEV (reference sequence). The chain is built from TRBV27 and TRBJ2-6; TRBD1 might be the D (6 bases). Sequences were obtained from blood. The source of this sequence is a woman aged 30 to 39 in good health. The CDR3 nucleotides are TGTGCCAGCGGATCTTACTTAGGGGGAACTGGGGCCAACGTCCTGACTTTC. This gives the protein CASGSYLGGTGANVLTF.